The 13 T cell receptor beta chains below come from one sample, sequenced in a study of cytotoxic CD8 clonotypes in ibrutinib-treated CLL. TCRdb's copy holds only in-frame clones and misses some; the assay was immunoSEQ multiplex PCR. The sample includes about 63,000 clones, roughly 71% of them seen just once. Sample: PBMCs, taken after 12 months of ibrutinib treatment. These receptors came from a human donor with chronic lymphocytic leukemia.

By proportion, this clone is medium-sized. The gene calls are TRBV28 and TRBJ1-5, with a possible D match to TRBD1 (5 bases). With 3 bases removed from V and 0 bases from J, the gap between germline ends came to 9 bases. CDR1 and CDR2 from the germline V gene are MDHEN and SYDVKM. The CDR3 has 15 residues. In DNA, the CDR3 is TGTGCCAGCAGTTTTGGGGGATTTAGCAATCAGCCCCAGCATTTT. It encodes CASSFGGFSNQPQHF.

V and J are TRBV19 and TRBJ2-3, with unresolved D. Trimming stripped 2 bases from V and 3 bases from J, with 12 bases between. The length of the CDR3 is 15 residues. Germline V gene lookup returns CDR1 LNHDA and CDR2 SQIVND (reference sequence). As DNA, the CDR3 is TGTGCCAGTAGTATATCAGGAATAATGACAGATACGCAGTATTTT. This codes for CASSISGIMTDTQYF.

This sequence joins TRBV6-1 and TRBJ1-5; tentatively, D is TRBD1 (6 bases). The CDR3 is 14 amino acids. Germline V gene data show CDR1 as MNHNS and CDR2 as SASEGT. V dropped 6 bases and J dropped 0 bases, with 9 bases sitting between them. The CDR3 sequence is CASRDSFSNQPQHF. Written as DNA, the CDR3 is TGTGCCAGCAGGGACAGCTTTAGCAATCAGCCCCAGCATTTT.

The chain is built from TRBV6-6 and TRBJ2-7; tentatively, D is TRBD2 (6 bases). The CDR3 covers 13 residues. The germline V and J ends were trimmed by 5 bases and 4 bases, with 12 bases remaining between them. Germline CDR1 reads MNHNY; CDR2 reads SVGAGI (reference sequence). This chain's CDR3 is CASSTGGRYEQYF. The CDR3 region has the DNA TGTGCCAGCAGTACTGGTGGGAGGTACGAGCAGTACTTC.

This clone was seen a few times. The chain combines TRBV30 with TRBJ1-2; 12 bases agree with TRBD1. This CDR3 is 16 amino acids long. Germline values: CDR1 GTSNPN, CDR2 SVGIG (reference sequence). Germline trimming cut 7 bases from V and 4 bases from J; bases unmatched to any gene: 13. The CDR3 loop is CAYHRDRGRQGYGYTF. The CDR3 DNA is TGTGCCTATCACCGGGACAGGGGGCGCCAAGGCTATGGCTACACCTTC.

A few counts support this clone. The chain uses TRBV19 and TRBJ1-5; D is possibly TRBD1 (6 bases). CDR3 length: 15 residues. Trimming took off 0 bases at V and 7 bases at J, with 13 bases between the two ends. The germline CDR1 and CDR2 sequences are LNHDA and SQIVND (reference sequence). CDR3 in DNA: TGTGCCAGTAGTATAGATCGACGTAGGGGGCAGCCCCAGCATTTT. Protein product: CASSIDRRRGQPQHF.

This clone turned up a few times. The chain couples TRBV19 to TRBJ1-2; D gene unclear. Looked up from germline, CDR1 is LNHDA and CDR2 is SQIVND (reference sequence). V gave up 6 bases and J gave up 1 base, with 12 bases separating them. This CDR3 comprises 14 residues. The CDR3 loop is CASSPTLNNYGYTF. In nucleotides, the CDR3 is TGTGCCAGTAGCCCCACCCTGAATAACTATGGCTACACCTTC.

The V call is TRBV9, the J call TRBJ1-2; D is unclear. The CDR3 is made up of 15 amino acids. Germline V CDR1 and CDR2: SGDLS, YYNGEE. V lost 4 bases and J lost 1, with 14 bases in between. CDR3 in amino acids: CASSLTGLDNYGYTF. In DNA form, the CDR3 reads TGTGCCAGCAGCCTTACCGGTTTGGATAACTATGGCTACACCTTC. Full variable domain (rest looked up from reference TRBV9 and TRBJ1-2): DSGVTQTPKHLITATGQRVTLRCSPRSGDLSVYWYQQSLDQGLQFLIQYYNGEERAKGNILERFSAQQFPDLHSELNLSSLELGDSALYFCASSLTGLDNYGYTFGSGTRLTVV.

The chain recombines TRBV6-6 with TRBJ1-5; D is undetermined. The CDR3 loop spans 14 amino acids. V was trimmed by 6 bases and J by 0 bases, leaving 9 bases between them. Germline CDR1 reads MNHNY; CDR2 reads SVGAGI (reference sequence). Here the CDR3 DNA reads TGTGCCAGCAGCAAAACCTATAGCAATCAGCCCCAGCATTTT. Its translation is CASSKTYSNQPQHF.

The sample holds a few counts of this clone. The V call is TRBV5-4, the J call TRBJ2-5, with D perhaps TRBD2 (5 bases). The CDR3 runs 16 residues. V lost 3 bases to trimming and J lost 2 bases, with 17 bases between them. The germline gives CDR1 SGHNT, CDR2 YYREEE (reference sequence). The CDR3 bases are TGTGCCAGCAGCTCTTCGTTCCCCGGGAAACAAGAGACCCAGTACTTC. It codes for CASSSSFPGKQETQYF.

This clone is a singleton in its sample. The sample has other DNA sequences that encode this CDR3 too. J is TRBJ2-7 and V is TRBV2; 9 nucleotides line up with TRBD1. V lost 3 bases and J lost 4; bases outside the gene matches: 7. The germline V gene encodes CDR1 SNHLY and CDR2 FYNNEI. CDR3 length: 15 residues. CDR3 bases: TGTGCCAGCAGTGAGGAACCGGGACAGGGTTACGAGCAGTACTTC. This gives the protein CASSEEPGQGYEQYF.

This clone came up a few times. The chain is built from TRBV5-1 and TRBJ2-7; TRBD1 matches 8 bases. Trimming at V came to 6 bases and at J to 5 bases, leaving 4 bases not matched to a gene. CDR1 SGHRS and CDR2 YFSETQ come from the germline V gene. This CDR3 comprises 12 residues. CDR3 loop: CASTRTGNEQYF. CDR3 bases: TGCGCCAGCACGAGGACAGGGAACGAGCAGTACTTC.

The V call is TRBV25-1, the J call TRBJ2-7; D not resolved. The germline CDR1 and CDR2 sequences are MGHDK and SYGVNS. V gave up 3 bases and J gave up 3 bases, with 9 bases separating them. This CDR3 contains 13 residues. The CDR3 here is CASSDLWVYEQYF. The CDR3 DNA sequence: TGTGCCAGCAGTGACCTCTGGGTCTACGAGCAGTACTTC.